This entry describes one T cell receptor (beta chain). Many counts were recorded for this clonotype. This clone's antigen is unknown. No much larger clone exists at a distance of one base, and base qualities are not known. This sample was included in a study of T-cell reconstitution after alpha-beta-depleted transplantation in children (dated by TCRdb to 2016 to 2017). Concerning the study at large: T-cell immune reconstitution after TCRalphabeta/CD19-depleted allogeneic hematopoietic cell transplantation in children was quantitatively tracked in the study by means of TCR repertoire profiling.

The library was generated by PCR. Sequenced on an Illumina HiSeq 2500. TCR libraries were prepared with molecular barcoding, using unique molecular identifiers to normalize TCRbeta repertoire quantification. TCRdb cleaned the public reads at Q25 with fastp, built clones with MiXCR and kept in-frame beta chains. Each CDR3 protein appears once, grouped with its most common genes and DNA. The sample table contains around 92,000 distinct CDR3 sequences; only one count was recorded for 12% of them. The top ten clonotypes cover approximately 13% of the sample. The germline V gene yields SGHTA for CDR1 and FQGNSA for CDR2. Including cysteine and phenylalanine, the CDR3 has 13 amino acids. The DNA shown is the 39-base CDR3, in frame from base 1. V loses 5 bases, J loses 7 bases, and the germline ends lie 12 bases apart.

Sequenced material: PBMCs from the stem cell graft donor, taken from the stem cell graft. Recombination connected TRBV7-2 to TRBJ1-5; TRBD1 is a possible D gene, resting on 5 matching bases. The clonotype comes from a human donor who donated a stem cell graft to a child with inherited bone marrow failure. The CDR3 protein: CASSGDRRQPQHF. DNA sequence: TGTGCCAGCAGCGGAGACAGACGACAGCCCCAGCATTTT.